Listed below are T cell receptor beta chains from one sample, sequenced in a study of T cells and Merkel cell carcinoma outcomes. TCRdb's copy holds only in-frame clones and misses some; the assay was immunoSEQ multiplex PCR. The sample has approximately 20,000 clones; over 70% are singletons. Sequencing was done on a sample of tumor tissue from Merkel cell carcinoma. These receptors originate from a human donor with Merkel cell carcinoma. Each CDR3 is given with its conserved first and last residue. The D gene is left open where the match is weak. The size entry is marked missing in some rows and otherwise reads once, few, many or a size class.

V: TRBV7-8
J: TRBJ1-6
size: .
D: .
DNA: TGTGCCAGCAGCTTAGGAAGGGGGGGGAATAATTCACCCCTCCACTTT
CDR3: CASSLGRGGNNSPLHF

V: TRBV9
J: TRBJ2-1
size: .
D: .
DNA: TGTGCCAGCAGCGAGTGGGAGATAAATGAGCAGTTCTTC
CDR3: CASSEWEINEQFF

V: TRBV6-1
J: TRBJ2-3
size: .
D: .
DNA: TGTGCCAGCAGTGGGTCGATAGCGAGAGGGAGCACAGATACGCAGTATTTT
CDR3: CASSGSIARGSTDTQYF

V: TRBV29-1
J: TRBJ2-7
size: .
D: .
DNA: TGCAGCGTTGACCAGGGGTACGGGTACGAGCAGTACTTC
CDR3: CSVDQGYGYEQYF

V: TRBV7-9
J: TRBJ1-1
size: .
D: .
DNA: TGTGCCAGCAGCTTACTGAGGCAGGGCTGGCAGAACACTGAAGCTTTCTTT
CDR3: CASSLLRQGWQNTEAFF

V: TRBV6-5
J: TRBJ1-1
size: once
D: .
DNA: TGTGCCAGCACCGTTAGGGAGAACACTGAAGCTTTCTTT
CDR3: CASTVRENTEAFF

V: TRBV4-2
J: TRBJ1-4
size: .
D: .
DNA: TGTGCCAGCAGCCAAGATAACAGGGTAAGGCGTAATGAAAAACTGTTTTTT
CDR3: CASSQDNRVRRNEKLFF

V: TRBV7-8
J: TRBJ2-7
size: .
D: TRBD1
DNA: TGTGCCAGCAGCTTAGCGAGGAGGGACAGGGGTTGGGGTGAGCAGTACTTC
CDR3: CASSLARRDRGWGEQYF

V: TRBV15
J: TRBJ1-2
size: .
D: .
DNA: TGTGCCACCAGCAGAGATGGGACGGGTGGCGGCGGCTACACCTTC
CDR3: CATSRDGTGGGGYTF

V: TRBV7-8
J: TRBJ2-7
size: .
D: .
DNA: TGTGCCAGCAGCCCCATGGGAGGGGGCGAGCAGTACTTC
CDR3: CASSPMGGGEQYF

V: TRBV18
J: TRBJ1-2
size: once
D: TRBD1
DNA: TGTGCCAGCTCAAGGGGACAGGGGAACTATGGCTACACCTTC
CDR3: CASSRGQGNYGYTF